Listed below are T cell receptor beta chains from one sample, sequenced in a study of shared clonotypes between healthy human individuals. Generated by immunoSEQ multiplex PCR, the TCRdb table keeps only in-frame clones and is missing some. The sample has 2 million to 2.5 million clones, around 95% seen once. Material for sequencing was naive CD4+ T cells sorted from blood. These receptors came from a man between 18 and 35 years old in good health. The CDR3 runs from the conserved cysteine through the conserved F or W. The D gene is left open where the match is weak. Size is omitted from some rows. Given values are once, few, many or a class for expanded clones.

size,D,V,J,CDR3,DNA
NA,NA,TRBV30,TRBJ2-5,CAWSVPLGYQETQYF,TGTGCCTGGAGTGTACCCCTGGGGTACCAAGAGACCCAGTACTTC
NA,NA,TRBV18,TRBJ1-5,CASSPEGGNQPQHF,TGTGCCAGCTCACCTGAAGGAGGCAATCAGCCCCAGCATTTT
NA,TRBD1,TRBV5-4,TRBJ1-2,CASSSVPMTGERYGYTF,TGTGCCAGCAGCTCGGTTCCCATGACAGGGGAGAGGTATGGCTACACCTTC
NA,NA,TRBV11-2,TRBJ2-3,CASSFGQRSTDTQYF,TGTGCCAGCAGCTTTGGGCAGCGAAGCACAGATACGCAGTATTTT
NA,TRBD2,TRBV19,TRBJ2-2,CASTKPPAGVFF,TGTGCCAGTACAAAGCCTCCGGCGGGAGTGTTTTTT
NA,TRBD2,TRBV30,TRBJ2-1,CAWSGGGAHGEQFF,TGTGCCTGGAGTGGCGGGGGGGCCCATGGTGAGCAGTTCTTC
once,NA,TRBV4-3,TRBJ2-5,CASSQEGGNSGTQYF,TGCGCCAGCAGCCAAGAAGGTGGGAATTCGGGGACCCAGTACTTC
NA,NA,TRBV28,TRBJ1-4,CASSTNREKLFF,TGTGCCAGCAGCACGAACCGCGAAAAACTGTTTTTT
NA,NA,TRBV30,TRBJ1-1,CAWSLRLGF,TGTGCCTGGAGTTTGCGACTGGGCTTT
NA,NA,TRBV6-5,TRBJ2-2,CASRENTGELFF,TGTGCCAGCAGAGAAAACACCGGGGAGCTGTTTTTT
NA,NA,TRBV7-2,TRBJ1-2,CASSSFLLGDYGYTF,TGTGCCAGCAGCTCGTTTCTCTTAGGGGACTATGGCTACACCTTC
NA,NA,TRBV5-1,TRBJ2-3,CASVLGIVGPSTDTQYF,TGCGCCAGTGTCCTCGGGATTGTTGGGCCTAGCACAGATACGCAGTATTTT
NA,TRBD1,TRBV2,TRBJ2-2,CAVQVDRANTGELFF,TGTGCCGTACAAGTGGACAGGGCGAACACCGGGGAGCTGTTTTTT
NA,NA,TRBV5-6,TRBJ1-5,CASSLGLVNQPQHF,TGTGCCAGCAGCTTAGGTCTGGTTAATCAGCCCCAGCATTTT
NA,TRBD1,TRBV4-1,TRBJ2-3,CASSQPPRDRADTQYF,TGCGCCAGCAGCCAACCCCCCCGGGACAGGGCAGATACGCAGTATTTT
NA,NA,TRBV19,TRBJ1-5,CASSIGARALNQPQHF,TGTGCCAGTAGTATAGGGGCGCGGGCCCTTAATCAGCCCCAGCATTTT
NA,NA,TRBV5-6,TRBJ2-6,CASSFIGFSSGANVLTF,TGTGCCAGCAGCTTCATCGGGTTTTCCTCTGGGGCCAACGTCCTGACTTTC
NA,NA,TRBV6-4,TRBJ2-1,CASHREKGGFF,TGTGCCAGCCACAGGGAGAAGGGGGGGTTCTTC
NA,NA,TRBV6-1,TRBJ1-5,CASSDTAGFSNQPQHF,TGTGCCAGCAGTGATACGGCGGGATTTAGCAATCAGCCCCAGCATTTT
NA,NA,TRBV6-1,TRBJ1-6,CASSDFRGSPLHF,TGTGCCAGCAGTGATTTCAGGGGTTCACCCCTCCACTTT
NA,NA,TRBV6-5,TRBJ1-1,CASSYKGSWGAEEF,TGTGCCAGCAGTTACAAGGGATCTTGGGGGGCGGAAGAATTT
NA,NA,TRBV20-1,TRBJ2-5,CSAKLPETQYF,TGCAGTGCCAAACTACCGGAGACCCAGTACTTC
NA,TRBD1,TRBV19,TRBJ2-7,CASSMETGGYEQYF,TGTGCCAGTAGTATGGAGACAGGGGGCTACGAGCAGTACTTC
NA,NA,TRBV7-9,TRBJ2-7,CASSLAEVDEQYF,TGTGCCAGCAGCTTAGCCGAGGTGGACGAGCAGTACTTC
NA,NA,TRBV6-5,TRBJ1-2,CASRPAQSAHYGYTF,TGTGCCAGCAGACCCGCACAATCCGCTCACTATGGCTACACCTTC
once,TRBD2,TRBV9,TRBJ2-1,CASSVAGGPSEQFF,TGTGCCAGCAGCGTAGCGGGGGGGCCGAGTGAGCAGTTCTTC
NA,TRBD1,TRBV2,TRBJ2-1,CASKGQDLDSYNEQFF,TGTGCCAGCAAAGGACAGGACCTCGACTCCTACAATGAGCAGTTCTTC
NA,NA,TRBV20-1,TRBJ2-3,CSASSTDTQYF,TGCAGTGCTTCCAGCACAGATACGCAGTATTTT
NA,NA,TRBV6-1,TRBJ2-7,CASSEGDYEQYF,TGTGCCAGCAGTGAAGGGGATTACGAGCAGTACTTC
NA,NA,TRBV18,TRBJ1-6,CASSPSVRPSDSPLHF,TGTGCCAGCTCACCGTCGGTACGGCCCTCTGATTCACCCCTCCACTTT
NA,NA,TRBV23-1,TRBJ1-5,CASSQLRVHQPQHF,TGCGCCAGCAGTCAACTTAGGGTGCATCAGCCCCAGCATTTT
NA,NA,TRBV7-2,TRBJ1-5,CASSFSWGGNQPQHF,TGTGCCAGCAGCTTCTCCTGGGGGGGCAATCAGCCCCAGCATTTT
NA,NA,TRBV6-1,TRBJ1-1,CASEGFSGAFF,TGTGCCAGCGAAGGATTTAGCGGAGCTTTCTTT
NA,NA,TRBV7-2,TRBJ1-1,CASRSKRGNTEAFF,TGTGCCAGCAGATCCAAGAGGGGTAACACTGAAGCTTTCTTT
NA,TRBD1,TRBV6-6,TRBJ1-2,CASSLDRNYGYTF,TGTGCCAGCAGTCTGGACAGGAACTATGGCTACACCTTC
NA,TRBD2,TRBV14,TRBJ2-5,CASSQDRTSGFQETQYF,TGTGCCAGCAGCCAAGATAGGACTAGCGGGTTCCAAGAGACCCAGTACTTC
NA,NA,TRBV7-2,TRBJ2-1,CASSLDPGINEQFF,TGTGCCAGCAGCTTAGACCCAGGAATCAATGAGCAGTTCTTC
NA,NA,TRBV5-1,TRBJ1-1,CASSLDTNTEAFF,TGCGCCAGCAGCCTAGACACGAACACTGAAGCTTTCTTT
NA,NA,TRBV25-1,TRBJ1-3,CASSESRKRNTIYF,TGTGCCAGCAGTGAATCTCGAAAACGAAACACCATATATTTT
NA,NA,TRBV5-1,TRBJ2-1,CASSPKEGGAYNEQFF,TGCGCCAGCAGCCCAAAAGAGGGGGGCGCCTACAATGAGCAGTTCTTC
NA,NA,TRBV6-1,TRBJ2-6,CASSVSISGANVLTF,TGTGCCAGCAGTGTTTCTATCTCTGGGGCCAACGTCCTGACTTTC
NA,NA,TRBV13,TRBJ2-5,CASSLGGGRQETQYF,TGTGCCAGCAGCTTAGGCGGGGGGCGCCAAGAGACCCAGTACTTC
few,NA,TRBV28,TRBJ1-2,CASSRQELGYTF,TGTGCCAGCAGCCGACAGGAACTTGGCTACACCTTC
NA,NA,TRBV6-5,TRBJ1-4,CASSPTGEVDEKLFF,TGTGCCAGCAGTCCTACAGGAGAGGTGGATGAAAAACTGTTTTTT
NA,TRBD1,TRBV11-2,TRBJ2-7,CASSLGTGPSYEQYF,TGTGCCAGCAGCTTAGGGACAGGTCCGTCCTACGAGCAGTACTTC
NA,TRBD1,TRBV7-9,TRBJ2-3,CASSTPGQGLGTQYF,TGTGCCAGCAGCACCCCGGGACAGGGGTTGGGTACGCAGTATTTT
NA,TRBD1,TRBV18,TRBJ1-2,CASSNGDRGYGYTF,TGTGCCAGCTCAAACGGGGACAGGGGCTATGGCTACACCTTC
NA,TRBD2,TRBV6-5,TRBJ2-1,CASSYSEAGGLYEQFF,TGTGCCAGCAGTTACTCGGAAGCGGGGGGGCTTTATGAGCAGTTCTTC
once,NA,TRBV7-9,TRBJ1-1,CASSLATFEGATNTEAFF,TGTGCCAGCAGCTTAGCGACTTTCGAAGGGGCGACGAACACTGAAGCTTTCTTT
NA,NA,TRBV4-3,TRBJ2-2,CASSRQQGPGELFF,TGCGCCAGCAGCCGTCAACAGGGTCCCGGGGAGCTGTTTTTT
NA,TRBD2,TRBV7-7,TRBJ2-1,CASSLGRASVNEQFF,TGTGCTAGCAGCTTAGGGAGGGCCTCGGTCAATGAGCAGTTCTTC
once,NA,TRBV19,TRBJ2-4,CASSIDHQGTIQYF,TGTGCCAGTAGTATAGATCACCAGGGAACCATTCAGTACTTC
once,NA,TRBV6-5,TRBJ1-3,CASSPQGAGNTIYF,TGTGCCAGCAGTCCGCAGGGTGCTGGAAACACCATATATTTT
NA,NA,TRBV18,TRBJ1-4,CASSPGATNEKLFF,TGTGCCAGCTCACCGGGTGCAACTAATGAAAAACTGTTTTTT
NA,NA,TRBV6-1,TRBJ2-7,CASSEGHSSYEQYF,TGTGCCAGCAGTGAAGGACACAGCTCCTACGAGCAGTACTTC
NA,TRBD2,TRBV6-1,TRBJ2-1,CASSVRLAGGDNEQFF,TGTGCCAGCAGTGTCCGACTAGCGGGAGGGGACAATGAGCAGTTCTTC
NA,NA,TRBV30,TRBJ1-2,CAWRLGGVGYTF,TGTGCCTGGAGATTGGGAGGGGTTGGCTACACCTTC
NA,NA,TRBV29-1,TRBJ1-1,CSVEDSATEAFF,TGCAGCGTTGAAGACAGTGCTACTGAAGCTTTCTTT
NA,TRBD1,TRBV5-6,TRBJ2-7,CASSYIDRDSYEQYF,TGTGCCAGCAGCTACATCGACAGGGACTCCTACGAGCAGTACTTC